The rows below give T cell receptor beta chains drawn from one sample of a study of T cells after yellow fever vaccination. Each CDR3 protein gets one entry after TCRdb re-called the 5' RACE reads with MiXCR. The sample has about 330,000 distinct CDR3 sequences; roughly 8% are singletons. The starting material was PBMCs, obtained more than 40 days after the first yellow fever vaccination. The source of these receptors is a man aged 18 to 29 who received the YFV17D yellow fever vaccine. The CDR3 runs from the conserved cysteine through the conserved F or W. Part of the rows lack a size; the others show once, few, many or a class for expanded clones.

cdr3_length,j_call,clone_size,v_call,cdr3_aa
13,TRBJ1-1,many,TRBV30,CAWGDRGLTEAFF
15,TRBJ1-2,few,TRBV5-1,CASSYRQGGIDGYTF
14,TRBJ2-5,-,TRBV7-9,CASSLESLQETQYF
16,TRBJ2-1,few,TRBV11-2,CASIPSGGGSYNEQFF
15,TRBJ2-5,few,TRBV6-1,CATSRAGAGGETQYF
16,TRBJ2-5,few,TRBV5-1,CASSPSGQGYQETQYF
15,TRBJ2-5,few,TRBV6-1,CASSSKQGSGETQYF
13,TRBJ1-2,few,TRBV27,CASRLTTNYGYTF
15,TRBJ2-5,-,TRBV5-1,CASSMTGGQGETQYF
14,TRBJ2-7,-,TRBV5-1,CASSLRGGTHEQYF
15,TRBJ2-7,few,TRBV7-2,CASSPEPASSYEQYF
14,TRBJ1-3,few,TRBV5-5,CASSFGSAGNTIYF
15,TRBJ2-7,few,TRBV4-1,CASSPIVQAAYEQYF
13,TRBJ2-2,few,TRBV19,CASSEQGIGELFF
14,TRBJ2-7,-,TRBV27,CASSSSRGPYEQYF
12,TRBJ1-6,-,TRBV30,CAWRRRESPLHF
15,TRBJ1-1,-,TRBV7-3,CASSSTTGGAAEAFF
18,TRBJ2-5,-,TRBV7-6,CASSLASSGGPKQETQYF
12,TRBJ2-1,few,TRBV10-3,CAIKDSYNEQFF
13,TRBJ2-1,-,TRBV4-2,CASSQGVLNEQFF
14,TRBJ1-4,few,TRBV20-1,CSARDLGTNEKLFF
14,TRBJ1-1,-,TRBV4-2,CASSPPDRGTEAFF
16,TRBJ2-5,few,TRBV7-2,CASSLNQRGAQETQYF
16,TRBJ2-3,few,TRBV11-2,CASSSDFRGRTDTQYF
15,TRBJ2-3,-,TRBV12-3/TRBV12-4,CASSFRAGRYDTQYF
17,TRBJ2-2,few,TRBV6-2/TRBV6-3,CASSYSTSGGNTGELFF
12,TRBJ2-1,-,TRBV11-2,CASPEGYNEQFF
15,TRBJ1-4,-,TRBV7-2,CASSSRGGMGQKLFF
14,TRBJ1-1,few,TRBV20-1,CSARDAGQNTEAFF
14,TRBJ2-7,many,TRBV13,CASSPGLTAYEQYF
17,TRBJ2-7,few,TRBV7-2,CASSPHGGTNSDYEQYF
10,TRBJ1-2,few,TRBV20-1,CSAADRGTIF
16,TRBJ1-1,-,TRBV6-5,CASSPAGFLPNTEAFF
17,TRBJ2-3,many,TRBV5-1,CASSLTGLAGSTDTQYF
14,TRBJ2-5,few,TRBV20-1,CSARTRQVQETQYF
13,TRBJ1-2,few,TRBV7-2,CASSHTPSYGYTF